The rows below give T cell receptor beta chains drawn from one sample of a study of control samples from healthy donors and cancer patients. The data were produced by immunoSEQ multiplex PCR, yet TCRdb's version contains in-frame clones alone and is incomplete. There are approximately 100,000 clones in the sample; around 89% occur only once, and 7.8% lies in the top ten. Material: blood. These receptor sequences come from a young man in good health. CDR3s include the opening cysteine and the closing phenylalanine or tryptophan. D genes are given only for firm matches. Only some rows state a clone size, as once, few, many or a class for expanded clones.

CDR3 length	clone size	D gene	V gene	J gene	CDR3 protein	CDR3 DNA
14	.	.	TRBV21-1	TRBJ1-6	CASSKALSVTPLHF	TGTGCCAGCAGCAAAGCGCTTTCCGTGACACCCCTCCACTTT
15	.	TRBD1	TRBV6-2/TRBV6-3	TRBJ1-4	CASSDRQGLNEKLFF	TGTGCCAGCAGTGACCGACAGGGCCTTAATGAAAAACTGTTTTTT
16	.	TRBD1	TRBV10-1	TRBJ2-1	CASSESGTGLINEQFF	TGCGCCAGCAGTGAGTCCGGGACAGGACTCATCAATGAGCAGTTCTTC
15	.	TRBD2	TRBV27	TRBJ2-7	CASSAIAGVVYEQYF	TGTGCCAGCAGTGCCATAGCGGGAGTGGTCTACGAGCAGTACTTC
14	once	TRBD1	TRBV2	TRBJ2-7	CASRKQGAGYIQYF	TGTGCCAGCAGAAAGCAGGGGGCGGGGTATATCCAGTACTTC
16	.	TRBD2	TRBV4-1	TRBJ2-3	CASSQVPAGKGDTQYF	TGCGCCAGCAGCCAAGTGCCAGCGGGGAAAGGGGATACGCAGTATTTT
15	.	TRBD1	TRBV15	TRBJ2-7	CATSRPTGATYEQYF	TGTGCCACCAGCAGACCGACAGGGGCTACCTACGAGCAGTACTTC
14	.	.	TRBV19	TRBJ2-7	CASSINHGSGEQYF	TGTGCCAGTAGTATAAATCATGGCTCGGGCGAGCAGTACTTC
17	.	.	TRBV5-1	TRBJ1-3	CASSLDPVGTAGNTIYF	TGCGCCAGCAGCTTGGATCCGGTGGGAACTGCCGGAAACACCATATATTTT
15	once	TRBD1	TRBV6-5	TRBJ1-6	CASSPRGVPNSPLHF	TGTGCCAGCAGTCCCAGGGGGGTTCCTAATTCACCCCTCCACTTT
15	.	TRBD1	TRBV5-1	TRBJ1-1	CASSTGQGGHTEAFF	TGCGCCAGCAGCACGGGACAGGGGGGGCACACTGAAGCTTTCTTT
15	once	.	TRBV15	TRBJ2-3	CATSRRTVSTDTQYF	TGTGCCACCAGCCGACGGACAGTCTCCACAGATACGCAGTATTTT
15	.	TRBD1	TRBV12-5	TRBJ2-1	CASGWEITGEEGQFF	TGTGCTAGTGGTTGGGAGATCACAGGGGAAGAGGGGCAGTTCTTC
11	.	.	TRBV12-5	TRBJ1-1	CASGLELWAFF	TGTGCTAGTGGTTTGGAACTTTGGGCTTTCTTT
15	.	TRBD2	TRBV5-4	TRBJ2-1	CASSSGLAYVNEQFF	TGTGCCAGCAGCTCGGGACTAGCATACGTCAATGAGCAGTTCTTC
14	once	.	TRBV2	TRBJ1-4	CASSLSGRIEKLFF	TGTGCCAGCAGTCTATCGGGACGGATTGAAAAACTGTTTTTT
15	.	.	TRBV19	TRBJ1-2	CASRGGATRSNGYTF	TGTGCCAGTAGGGGGGGCGCAACCCGGTCCAATGGCTACACCTTC
16	.	.	TRBV14	TRBJ1-2	CASSQMVRSGMGGYTF	TGTGCCAGCAGCCAGATGGTGCGGTCGGGGATGGGTGGCTACACCTTC
15	.	TRBD2	TRBV19	TRBJ2-5	CASSIGLAGSETQYF	TGTGCCAGTAGTATAGGACTAGCGGGGTCAGAGACCCAGTACTTC
12	once	.	TRBV28	TRBJ1-2	CASTPRNYGYTF	TGTGCCAGCACCCCCCGCAACTATGGCTACACCTTC
15	.	.	TRBV19	TRBJ1-3	CASSPRGTPGNTIYF	TGTGCCAGTAGTCCCCGGGGTACCCCTGGAAACACCATATATTTT
13	.	TRBD1	TRBV29-1	TRBJ1-2	CSVETGTANGYTF	TGCAGCGTTGAGACAGGGACAGCGAATGGCTACACCTTC
16	once	.	TRBV4-3	TRBJ1-6	CASSQEPSSYNSPLHF	TGCGCCAGCAGCCAAGAACCAAGCTCCTATAATTCACCCCTCCACTTT
14	.	.	TRBV30	TRBJ1-4	CALSRDGGQEKLFF	TGTGCCTTATCACGAGACGGGGGGCAGGAAAAACTGTTTTTT
14	.	.	TRBV14	TRBJ2-3	CASSQIIVTDTQYF	TGTGCCAGCAGCCAGATAATTGTTACAGATACGCAGTATTTT
17	.	.	TRBV7-9	TRBJ2-3	CASSLALPTPIPDTQYF	TGTGCCAGCAGCTTAGCGCTCCCCACCCCCATTCCCGATACGCAGTATTTT
16	.	TRBD2	TRBV5-5	TRBJ2-5	CASSPGERGFQETQYF	TGTGCCAGCAGCCCCGGGGAGCGGGGGTTCCAAGAGACCCAGTACTTC
15	.	TRBD2	TRBV9	TRBJ2-5	CASSVRGEGGETQYF	TGTGCCAGCAGCGTAAGAGGGGAGGGTGGGGAGACCCAGTACTTC
15	.	TRBD1	TRBV11-2	TRBJ2-5	CASSFRTGRQETQYF	TGTGCCAGCAGCTTCCGGACAGGTCGCCAAGAGACCCAGTACTTC
13	.	TRBD2	TRBV2	TRBJ2-5	CASRAGIQETQYF	TGTGCCAGCAGAGCGGGAATCCAAGAGACCCAGTACTTC
13	once	.	TRBV19	TRBJ2-1	CASMVDPRNEQFF	TGTGCCAGTATGGTGGATCCCCGCAATGAGCAGTTCTTC
17	.	TRBD2	TRBV4-3	TRBJ2-7	CASSQDPTLAGGVEQYF	TGCGCCAGCAGCCAAGATCCCACTCTAGCGGGAGGAGTCGAGCAGTACTTC
17	.	.	TRBV7-2	TRBJ2-1	CASSFSRRLGSYNEQFF	TGTGCCAGCAGCTTTAGTCGACGCCTGGGTTCCTACAATGAGCAGTTCTTC
15	.	.	TRBV30	TRBJ1-6	CAWTRQASDNSPLHF	TGTGCCTGGACGAGACAGGCTTCCGATAATTCACCCCTCCACTTT
17	.	TRBD2	TRBV20-1	TRBJ2-3	CSASLTSGGDLTDTQYF	TGCAGTGCTAGTCTGACTAGCGGGGGGGACCTCACAGATACGCAGTATTTT
15	.	TRBD1	TRBV7-9	TRBJ1-1	CASSRQGERSTEAFF	TGTGCCAGCAGTAGACAGGGGGAACGGAGCACTGAAGCTTTCTTT
16	.	TRBD2	TRBV5-1	TRBJ2-3	CASSLPSGGDTDTQYF	TGCGCCAGCAGCTTGCCTAGCGGGGGGGACACAGATACGCAGTATTTT
18	.	TRBD2	TRBV5-6	TRBJ2-4	CASSSPWTSGGAKNIQYF	TGTGCCAGCAGCTCGCCCTGGACTAGCGGAGGGGCCAAAAACATTCAGTACTTC
15	.	.	TRBV19	TRBJ1-5	CAATSGTNSNQPQHF	TGTGCCGCCACCTCCGGGACAAATAGCAATCAGCCCCAGCATTTT
14	.	.	TRBV11-3	TRBJ2-1	CASSERKDYNEQFF	TGTGCCAGCAGCGAACGGAAGGACTACAATGAGCAGTTCTTC
14	.	.	TRBV5-6	TRBJ1-2	CASSLWDLSGGYTF	TGTGCCAGCAGCTTATGGGACCTGAGTGGGGGCTACACCTTC
14	.	.	TRBV2	TRBJ1-3	CASNGDYSGNTIYF	TGTGCCAGCAATGGAGATTACTCTGGAAACACCATATATTTT
13	.	.	TRBV11-2	TRBJ2-5	CASSRTPQETQYF	TGTGCCAGCAGCCGTACACCTCAAGAGACCCAGTACTTC
17	.	TRBD2	TRBV9	TRBJ2-3	CASSVGSSGTGTDTQYF	TGTGCCAGCAGCGTAGGGTCTAGCGGGACGGGCACAGATACGCAGTATTTT
13	once	.	TRBV6-2/TRBV6-3	TRBJ2-7	CASSSTRNYEQYF	TGTGCCAGCAGTTCGACAAGGAACTACGAGCAGTACTTC
15	.	.	TRBV7-9	TRBJ2-1	CASSPDGFAPYEQFF	TGTGCCAGCAGCCCGGACGGCTTCGCCCCCTATGAGCAGTTCTTC
15	.	TRBD2	TRBV5-6	TRBJ2-1	CASSRGLASLNEQFF	TGTGCCAGCAGCCGGGGACTAGCGAGTTTGAATGAGCAGTTCTTC
14	.	.	TRBV7-2	TRBJ2-1	CASSLYRSYNEQFF	TGTGCCAGCAGCTTATACCGCTCCTACAATGAGCAGTTCTTC
13	.	.	TRBV6-1	TRBJ1-1	CASSEVGNGEAFF	TGTGCCAGCAGTGAAGTGGGGAACGGTGAAGCTTTCTTT
14	.	.	TRBV6-5	TRBJ1-1	CASSPSVRNTEAFF	TGTGCCAGCAGTCCCTCTGTCCGGAACACTGAAGCTTTCTTT
13	.	.	TRBV24-1	TRBJ2-7	CATSTSGVYEQYF	TGTGCCACCAGTACTAGTGGGGTCTACGAGCAGTACTTC
17	.	TRBD1	TRBV30	TRBJ1-5	CAWITVGTGWNNQPQHF	TGTGCCTGGATTACCGTCGGGACAGGGTGGAACAATCAGCCCCAGCATTTT
14	.	.	TRBV6-5	TRBJ2-7	CASSFGTEQYEQYF	TGTGCCAGCAGCTTTGGGACCGAGCAGTACGAGCAGTACTTC
15	.	.	TRBV10-3	TRBJ2-5	CAISENDVGRETQYF	TGTGCCATCAGTGAGAATGACGTGGGGAGGGAGACCCAGTACTTC